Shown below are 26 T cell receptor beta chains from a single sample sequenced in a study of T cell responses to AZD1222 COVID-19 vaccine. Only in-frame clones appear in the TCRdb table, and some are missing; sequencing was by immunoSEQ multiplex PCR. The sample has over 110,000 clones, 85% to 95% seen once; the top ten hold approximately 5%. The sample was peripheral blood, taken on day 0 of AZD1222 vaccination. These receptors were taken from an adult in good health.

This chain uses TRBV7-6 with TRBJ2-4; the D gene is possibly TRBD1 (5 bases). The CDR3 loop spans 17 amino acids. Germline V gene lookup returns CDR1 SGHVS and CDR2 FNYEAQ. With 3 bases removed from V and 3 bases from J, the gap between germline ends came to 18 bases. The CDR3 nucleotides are TGTGCCAGCAGCTTCCTCAGGGATCGGATGGACAAAAACATTCAGTACTTC. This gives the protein CASSFLRDRMDKNIQYF.

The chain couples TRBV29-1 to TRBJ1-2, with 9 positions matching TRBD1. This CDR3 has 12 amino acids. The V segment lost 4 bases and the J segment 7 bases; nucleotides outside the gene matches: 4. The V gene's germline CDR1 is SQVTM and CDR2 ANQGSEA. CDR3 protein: CSVGGQGGGYTF. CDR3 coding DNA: TGCAGCGTTGGGGGACAGGGAGGTGGCTACACCTTC.

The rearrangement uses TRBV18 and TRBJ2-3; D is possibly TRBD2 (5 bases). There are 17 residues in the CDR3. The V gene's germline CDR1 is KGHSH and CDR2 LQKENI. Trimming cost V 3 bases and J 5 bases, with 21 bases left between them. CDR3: CASSPLGRRSTGDTQYF. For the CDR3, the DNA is TGTGCCAGCTCACCCCTGGGAAGGAGGTCCACGGGAGATACGCAGTATTTT. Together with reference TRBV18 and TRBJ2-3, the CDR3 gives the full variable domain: NAGVMQNPRHLVRRRGQEARLRCSPMKGHSHVYWYRQLPEEGLKFMVYLQKENIIDESGMPKERFSAEFPKEGPSILRIQQVVRGDSAAYFCASSPLGRRSTGDTQYFGPGTRLTVL.

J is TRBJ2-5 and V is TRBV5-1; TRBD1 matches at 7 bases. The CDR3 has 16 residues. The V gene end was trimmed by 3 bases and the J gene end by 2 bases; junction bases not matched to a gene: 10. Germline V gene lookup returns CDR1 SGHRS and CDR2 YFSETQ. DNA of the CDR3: TGCGCCAGCAGCTCGGAGTCAGGGGGTCCACAAGAGACCCAGTACTTC. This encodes CASSSESGGPQETQYF.

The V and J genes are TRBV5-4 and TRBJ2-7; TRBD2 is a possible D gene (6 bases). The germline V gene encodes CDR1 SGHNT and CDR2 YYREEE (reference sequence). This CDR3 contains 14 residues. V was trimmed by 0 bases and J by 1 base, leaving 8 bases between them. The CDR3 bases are TGTGCCAGCAGCTTGGATGGGGGGTCCTACGAGCAGTACTTC. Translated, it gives CASSLDGGSYEQYF.

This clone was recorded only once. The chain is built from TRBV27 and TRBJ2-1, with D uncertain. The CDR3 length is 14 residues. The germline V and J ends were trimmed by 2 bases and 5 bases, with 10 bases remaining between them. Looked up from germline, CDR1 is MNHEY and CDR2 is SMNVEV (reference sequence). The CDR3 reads CASSLGKGNNEQFF. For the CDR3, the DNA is TGTGCCAGCAGTTTAGGTAAAGGAAACAATGAGCAGTTCTTC.

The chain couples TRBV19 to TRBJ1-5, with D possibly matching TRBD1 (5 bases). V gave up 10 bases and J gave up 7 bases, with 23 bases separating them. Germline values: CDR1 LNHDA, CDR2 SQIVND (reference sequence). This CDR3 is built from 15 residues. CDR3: CAIIRDPTSHQPQHF. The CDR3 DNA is TGTGCCATCATCCGGGACCCCACTAGTCACCAGCCCCAGCATTTT.

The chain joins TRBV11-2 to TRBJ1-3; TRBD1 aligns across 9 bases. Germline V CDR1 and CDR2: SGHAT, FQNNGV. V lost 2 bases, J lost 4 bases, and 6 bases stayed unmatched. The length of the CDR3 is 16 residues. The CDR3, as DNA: TGTGCCAGCAGCTTATTGCCGGGACAGGGCGGAAACACCATATATTTT. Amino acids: CASSLLPGQGGNTIYF. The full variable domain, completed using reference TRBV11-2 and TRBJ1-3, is EAGVAQSPRYKIIEKRQSVAFWCNPISGHATLYWYQQILGQGPKLLIQFQNNGVVDDSQLPKDRFSAERLKGVDSTLKIQPAKLEDSAVYLCASSLLPGQGGNTIYFGEGSWLTVV.

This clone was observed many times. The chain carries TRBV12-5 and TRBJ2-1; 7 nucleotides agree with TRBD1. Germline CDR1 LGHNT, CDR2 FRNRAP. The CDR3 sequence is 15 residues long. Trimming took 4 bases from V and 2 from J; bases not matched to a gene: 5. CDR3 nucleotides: TGTGCTAGTGGTTCCCTCGGGACAGCCTACAATGAGCAGTTCTTC. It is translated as CASGSLGTAYNEQFF.

In DNA, the CDR3 is TGTGCCAGCAGTAGCGGCCCTCGCTACGAGCAGTACTTC. Translation gives CASSSGPRYEQYF. The chain links TRBV6-5 to TRBJ2-7; TRBD2 is a possible D gene (5 bases). V was shortened by 5 bases and J by 3 bases, with 11 bases between the two germline ends. CDR1 is MNHEY, CDR2 SVGAGI, per germline. There are 13 residues in the CDR3.

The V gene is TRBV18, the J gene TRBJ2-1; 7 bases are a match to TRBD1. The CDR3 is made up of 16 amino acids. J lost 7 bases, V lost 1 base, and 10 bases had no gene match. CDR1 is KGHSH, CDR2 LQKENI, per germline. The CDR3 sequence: CASSPLPGQALNEQFF. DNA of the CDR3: TGTGCCAGCTCACCACTTCCTGGACAGGCTCTAAATGAGCAGTTCTTC.

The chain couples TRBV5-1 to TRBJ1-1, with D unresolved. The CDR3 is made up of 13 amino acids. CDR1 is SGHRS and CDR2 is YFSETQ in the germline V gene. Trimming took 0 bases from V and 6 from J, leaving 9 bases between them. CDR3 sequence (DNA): TGCGCCAGCAGCTTGGACGGGAGGGCTGAAGCTTTCTTT. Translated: CASSLDGRAEAFF.

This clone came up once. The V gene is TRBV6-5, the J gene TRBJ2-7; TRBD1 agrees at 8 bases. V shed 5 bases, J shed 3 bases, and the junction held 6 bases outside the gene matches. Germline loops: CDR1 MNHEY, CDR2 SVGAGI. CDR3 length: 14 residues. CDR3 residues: CASSIYRGDYEQYF. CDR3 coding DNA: TGTGCCAGCAGTATCTACAGGGGGGACTACGAGCAGTACTTC.

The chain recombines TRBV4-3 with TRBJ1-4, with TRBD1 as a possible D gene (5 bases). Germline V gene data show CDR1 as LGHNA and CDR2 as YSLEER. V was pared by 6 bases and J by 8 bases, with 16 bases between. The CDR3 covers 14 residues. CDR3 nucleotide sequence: TGCGCCAGCAGTAGGGACCTCGGGTCCGAAAAACTGTTTTTT. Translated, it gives CASSRDLGSEKLFF.

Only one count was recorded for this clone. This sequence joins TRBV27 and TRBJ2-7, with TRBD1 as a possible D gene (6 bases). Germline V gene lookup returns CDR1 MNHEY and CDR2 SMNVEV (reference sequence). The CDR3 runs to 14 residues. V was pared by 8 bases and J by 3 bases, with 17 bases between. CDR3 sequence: CASSQQGIIYEQYF. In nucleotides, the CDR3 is TGTGCCAGCTCCCAGCAGGGGATAATCTACGAGCAGTACTTC.

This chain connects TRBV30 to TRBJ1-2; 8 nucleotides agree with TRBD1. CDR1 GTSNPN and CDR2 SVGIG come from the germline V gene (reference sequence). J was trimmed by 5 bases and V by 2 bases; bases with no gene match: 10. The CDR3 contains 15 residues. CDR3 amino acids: CAWSRRDRGRYGYTF. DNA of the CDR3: TGTGCCTGGAGTCGTCGTGACAGGGGTAGATATGGCTACACCTTC.

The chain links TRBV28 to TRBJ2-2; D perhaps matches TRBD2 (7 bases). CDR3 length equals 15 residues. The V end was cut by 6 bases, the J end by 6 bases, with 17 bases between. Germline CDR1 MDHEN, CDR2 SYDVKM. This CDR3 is CASSGGPSRAGELFF. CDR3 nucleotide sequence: TGTGCCAGCAGCGGGGGGCCCTCGAGGGCCGGGGAGCTGTTTTTT.

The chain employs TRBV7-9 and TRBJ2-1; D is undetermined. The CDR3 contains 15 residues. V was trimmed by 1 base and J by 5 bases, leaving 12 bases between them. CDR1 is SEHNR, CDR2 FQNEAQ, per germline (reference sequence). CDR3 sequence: CASSLVATEDNEQFF. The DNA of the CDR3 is TGTGCCAGCAGCTTAGTGGCCACAGAAGACAATGAGCAGTTCTTC.

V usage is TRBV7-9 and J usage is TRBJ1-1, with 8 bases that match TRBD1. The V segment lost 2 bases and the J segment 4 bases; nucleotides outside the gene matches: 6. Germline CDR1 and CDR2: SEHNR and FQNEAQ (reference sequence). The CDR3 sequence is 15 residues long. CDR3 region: CASSLYDRGGTEAFF. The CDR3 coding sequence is TGTGCCAGCAGCTTATATGACAGGGGTGGCACTGAAGCTTTCTTT.

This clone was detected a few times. The CDR3 region has the DNA TGTGCCAGCAGCCCAGGACTAGCGGTACTGAGACAAGAGACCCAGTACTTC. Translation: CASSPGLAVLRQETQYF. The chain uses TRBV7-2 and TRBJ2-5, with 10 bases lining up with TRBD2. CDR3 length: 17 residues. Losses at the gene ends were 5 bases for V and 2 bases for J; bases not matched to a gene: 11. Germline V gene sequence: CDR1 SGHTA, CDR2 FQGNSA.

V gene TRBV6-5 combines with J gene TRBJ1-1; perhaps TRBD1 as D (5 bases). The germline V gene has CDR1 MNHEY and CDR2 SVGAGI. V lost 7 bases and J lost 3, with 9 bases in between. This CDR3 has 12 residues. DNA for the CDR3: TGTGCCAGCAACGGGGCTCACACTGAAGCTTTCTTT. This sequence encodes CASNGAHTEAFF.

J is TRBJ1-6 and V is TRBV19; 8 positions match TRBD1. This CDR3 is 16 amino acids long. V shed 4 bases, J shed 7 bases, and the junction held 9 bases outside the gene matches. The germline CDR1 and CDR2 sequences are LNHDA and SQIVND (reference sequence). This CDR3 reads CASSTSRGQGNSPLHF. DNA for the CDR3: TGTGCCAGTAGTACTTCGAGAGGACAGGGAAATTCACCCCTCCACTTT.

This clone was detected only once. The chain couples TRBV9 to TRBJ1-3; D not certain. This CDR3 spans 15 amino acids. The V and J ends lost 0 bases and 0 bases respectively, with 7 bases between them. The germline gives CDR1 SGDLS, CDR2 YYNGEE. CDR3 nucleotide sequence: TGTGCCAGCAGCGTAGCTCCCTTCTCTGGAAACACCATATATTTT. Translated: CASSVAPFSGNTIYF.

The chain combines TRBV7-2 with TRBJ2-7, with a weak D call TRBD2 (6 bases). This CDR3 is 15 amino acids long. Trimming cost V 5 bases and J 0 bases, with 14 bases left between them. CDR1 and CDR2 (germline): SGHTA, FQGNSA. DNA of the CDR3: TGTGCCAGCAGCCCCCGGGACTCCGACTCCTACGAGCAGTACTTC. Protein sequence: CASSPRDSDSYEQYF.

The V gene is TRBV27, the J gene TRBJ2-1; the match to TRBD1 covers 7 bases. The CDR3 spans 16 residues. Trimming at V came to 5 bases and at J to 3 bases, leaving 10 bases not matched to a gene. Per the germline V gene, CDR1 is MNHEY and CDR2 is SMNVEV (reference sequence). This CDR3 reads CASSPTGQRVYNEQFF. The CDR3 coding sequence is TGTGCCAGCAGTCCCACGGGACAGCGTGTCTACAATGAGCAGTTCTTC.

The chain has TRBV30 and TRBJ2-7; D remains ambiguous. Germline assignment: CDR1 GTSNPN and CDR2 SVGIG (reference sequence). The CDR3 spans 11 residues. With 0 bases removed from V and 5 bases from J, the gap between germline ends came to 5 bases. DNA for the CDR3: TGTGCCTGGAGTGTACGAAACGAGCAGTACTTC. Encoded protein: CAWSVRNEQYF.